Here is one TCR beta chain with its context. The table lists this clonotype with a few counts. What antigen it recognizes has not been identified. There are no base qualities to consult, and no much larger clone falls within one base. CDR1 is given as SNHLY and CDR2 as FYNNEI, both from the germline V gene. The germline V end is reduced by 4 bases and the J end by 5 bases; junction bases left unmatched: 1. Counted from cysteine to phenylalanine, this CDR3 has 14 amino acids. The kept DNA is CDR3 alone, 42 bases in frame from the first base. The library was generated by PCR. Sequencing took place on an Illumina HiSeq 2500. To normalize quantification of the TCRbeta repertoire, the TCR libraries were built with molecular barcoding that relied on unique molecular identifiers. The public sequencing data were trimmed at Q25 with fastp and processed into clonotypes with MiXCR by TCRdb, which kept only in-frame beta chains. For every CDR3 protein sequence, its rows merge into one entry that carries the most common genes and DNA. The sample table shows a few hundred thousand distinct CDR3 sequences, and 10% to 15% are seen once. Roughly 4.3% of the sample goes to the ten largest clones.

The data derive from a study of T-cell reconstitution after alpha-beta-depleted transplantation in children (dated by TCRdb to the mid-2010s). Regarding the research as a whole: Using TCR repertoire profiling, the study quantitatively followed how T-cell immune reconstitution unfolded in children after TCRalphabeta/CD19-depleted allogeneic hematopoietic cell transplantation.

The TCR originated in a human donor who donated a stem cell graft to a child with Fanconi anemia. The starting material was PBMCs, obtained from the stem cell graft. This chain joins TRBV2 to TRBJ1-5, with 11 bases aligning to TRBD1. The CDR3 corresponds to CASSGTGGDQPQHF. The bases are TGTGCCAGCAGTGGGACAGGGGGCGATCAGCCCCAGCATTTT.